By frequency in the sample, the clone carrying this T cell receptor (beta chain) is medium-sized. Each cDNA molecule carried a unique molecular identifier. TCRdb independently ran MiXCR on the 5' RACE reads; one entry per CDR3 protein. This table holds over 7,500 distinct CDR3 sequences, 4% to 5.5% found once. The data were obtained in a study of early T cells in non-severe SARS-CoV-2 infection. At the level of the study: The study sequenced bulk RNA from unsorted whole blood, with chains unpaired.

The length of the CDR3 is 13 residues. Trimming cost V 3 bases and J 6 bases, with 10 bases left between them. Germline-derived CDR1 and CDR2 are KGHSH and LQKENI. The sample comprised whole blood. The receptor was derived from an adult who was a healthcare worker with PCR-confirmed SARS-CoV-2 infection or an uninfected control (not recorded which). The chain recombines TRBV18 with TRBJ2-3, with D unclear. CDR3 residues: CASSPQRLDTQYF. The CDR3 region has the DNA TGTGCCAGCTCACCTCAGCGCTTGGATACGCAGTATTTT.